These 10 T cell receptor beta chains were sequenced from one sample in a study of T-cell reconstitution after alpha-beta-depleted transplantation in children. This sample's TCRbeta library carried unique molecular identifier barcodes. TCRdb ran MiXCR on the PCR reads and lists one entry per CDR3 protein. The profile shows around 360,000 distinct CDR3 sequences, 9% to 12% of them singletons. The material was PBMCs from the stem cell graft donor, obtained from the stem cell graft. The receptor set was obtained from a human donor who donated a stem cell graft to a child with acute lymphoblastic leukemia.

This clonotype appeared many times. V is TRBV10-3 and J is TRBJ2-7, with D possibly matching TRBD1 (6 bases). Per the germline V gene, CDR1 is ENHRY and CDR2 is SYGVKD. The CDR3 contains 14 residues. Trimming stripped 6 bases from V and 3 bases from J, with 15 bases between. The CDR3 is CAISLQDSFYEQYF. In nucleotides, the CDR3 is TGTGCCATCAGCTTACAGGACAGCTTCTACGAGCAGTACTTC.

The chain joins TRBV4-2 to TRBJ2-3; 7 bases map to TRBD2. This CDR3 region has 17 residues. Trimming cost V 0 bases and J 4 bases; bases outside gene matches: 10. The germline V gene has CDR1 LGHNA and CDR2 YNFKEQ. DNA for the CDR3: TGTGCCAGCAGCCAAGATGGGGCGGGAGAACTGGCAGATACGCAGTATTTT. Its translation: CASSQDGAGELADTQYF.

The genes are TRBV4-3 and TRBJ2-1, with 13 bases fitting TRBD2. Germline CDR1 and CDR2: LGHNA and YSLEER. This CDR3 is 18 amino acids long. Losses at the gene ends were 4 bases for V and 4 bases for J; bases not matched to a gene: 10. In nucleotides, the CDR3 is TGCGCCAGCAGCCGGGGGACTAGCGGGACGGTCTCTTACAATGAGCAGTTCTTC. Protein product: CASSRGTSGTVSYNEQFF.

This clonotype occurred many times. CDR3 region: CASTSGASPLHF. DNA of the CDR3: TGTGCCAGCACTTCGGGAGCTTCACCCCTCCACTTT. V gene TRBV27 combines with J gene TRBJ1-6; D remains unclear. V was shortened by 7 bases and J by 9 bases, with 10 bases between the two germline ends. The CDR3 extends over 12 amino acids. CDR1 and CDR2 from the germline V gene are MNHEY and SMNVEV (reference sequence).

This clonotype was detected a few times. This CDR3 is CASRPLAGALYEQYF. The CDR3 nucleotides read TGTGCCAGCAGGCCTTTAGCGGGAGCCCTTTACGAGCAGTACTTC. V usage is TRBV27 and J usage is TRBJ2-7, with 9 bases identical to TRBD2. Per germline, CDR1 MNHEY and CDR2 SMNVEV (reference sequence). V shed 6 bases, J shed 4 bases, and the junction held 10 bases outside the gene matches. This CDR3 has 15 amino acids.

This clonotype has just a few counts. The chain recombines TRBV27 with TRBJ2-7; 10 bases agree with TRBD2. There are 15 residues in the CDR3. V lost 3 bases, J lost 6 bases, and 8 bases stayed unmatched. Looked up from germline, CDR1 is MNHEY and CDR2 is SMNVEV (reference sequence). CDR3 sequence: CASSLNQREGSEQYF. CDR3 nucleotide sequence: TGTGCCAGCAGTTTGAACCAGCGGGAGGGGTCCGAGCAGTACTTC.

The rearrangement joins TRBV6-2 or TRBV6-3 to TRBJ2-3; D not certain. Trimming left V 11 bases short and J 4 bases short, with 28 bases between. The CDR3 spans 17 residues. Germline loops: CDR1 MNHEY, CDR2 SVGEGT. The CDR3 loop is CASSTGPVLRLPDTQYF. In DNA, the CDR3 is TGTGCCTCCTCGACCGGACCCGTTCTCCGACTCCCAGATACGCAGTATTTT.

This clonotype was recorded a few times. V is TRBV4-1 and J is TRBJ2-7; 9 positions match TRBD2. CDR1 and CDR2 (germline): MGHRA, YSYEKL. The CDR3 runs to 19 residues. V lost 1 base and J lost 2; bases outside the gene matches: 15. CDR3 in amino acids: CASSQGGAGGPSHPYEQYF. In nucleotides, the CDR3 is TGCGCCAGCAGCCAAGGGGGAGCGGGGGGCCCCTCTCATCCCTACGAGCAGTACTTC.

The CDR3, as DNA: TGTGCCAGCAGCGTCGGAATACCGGGACATCTGAACACCGGGGAGCTGTTTTTT. Translated, it gives CASSVGIPGHLNTGELFF. J is TRBJ2-2 and V is TRBV9, with a tentative D call TRBD1 (6 bases). The CDR3 is 18 residues long. Trimming removed 2 bases at V and 1 base at J, with 18 bases between. CDR1 SGDLS and CDR2 YYNGEE come from the germline V gene.

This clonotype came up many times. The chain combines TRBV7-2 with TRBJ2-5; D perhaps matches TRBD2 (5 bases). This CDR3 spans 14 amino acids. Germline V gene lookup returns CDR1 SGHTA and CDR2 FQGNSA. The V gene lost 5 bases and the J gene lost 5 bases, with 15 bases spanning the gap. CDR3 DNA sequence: TGTGCCAGCAGCCGAGCCGGGAATGCGGAGACCCAGTACTTC. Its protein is CASSRAGNAETQYF.